This entry concerns a single T cell receptor (beta chain). The data stem from a study of CXCR3-negative and CXCR3-positive naive CD8 T cells. Libraries were UMI-labeled 5' RACE TRB cDNA. TCRdb re-called the 5' RACE reads; one entry per CDR3 protein, DNA not given. The listing contains tens of thousands of distinct CDR3 sequences. CDR1 LNHNV and CDR2 YYDKDF come from the germline V gene (reference sequence). The length of the CDR3 is 13 residues. The TCR comes from a human donor in good health. Some clones in this sample may be carry-over from other donors' samples. The sample taken for sequencing was naive CXCR3- CD8+ T cells from blood. Indicated subset: CD45RO-CCR7+CD27+CD95- naive CD8+ T cells lacking CXCR3 (TNR3-). J is TRBJ1-1 and V is TRBV15. This CDR3 reads CATSRGANTEAFF.